The 23 T cell receptor beta chains below were found in one sample sequenced in a study of cytomegalovirus exposure and HLA in healthy donors. The PCR ran on 60 Vbeta and 13 Jbeta primers. Produced via immunoSEQ multiplex PCR; TCRdb's table is partial and in-frame only. Among approximately 140,000 clones listed, 70% to 85% were seen once. Sequencing was done on a sample of PBMCs. These TCRs come from a boy aged 2-9 years in good health and CMV-seronegative.

This clone has a handful of counts. The J gene is TRBJ1-1, the V gene TRBV27; D gene ambiguous. Germline lookup yields CDR1 MNHEY and CDR2 SMNVEV (reference sequence). Trimming removed 3 bases from V and 1 base from J, with 6 bases in between. This CDR3 comprises 13 residues. In DNA form, the CDR3 reads TGTGCCAGCAGTTTTCGGGGGAACACTGAAGCTTTCTTT. Encoded protein: CASSFRGNTEAFF.

The V gene is TRBV4-1, the J gene TRBJ2-3; D might be TRBD1 (6 bases). The V end was cut by 5 bases, the J end by 2 bases, with 20 bases between. Germline V gives CDR1 MGHRA, CDR2 YSYEKL. The CDR3 runs 17 residues. The CDR3 region has the DNA TGCGCCAGCAGCGCCATACCTTCAGGGACAAACACAGATACGCAGTATTTT. It codes for CASSAIPSGTNTDTQYF.

The V and J genes are TRBV6-5 and TRBJ2-3; TRBD1 aligns across 7 bases. This CDR3 comprises 11 residues. The junction had 4 bases not matched to a gene; V was cut back by 5 bases and J by 11 bases. The germline V gene has CDR1 MNHEY and CDR2 SVGAGI. The CDR3 protein is CASSKGAEQYF. The CDR3 DNA is TGTGCCAGCAGTAAGGGGGCCGAGCAGTATTTT.

The rearrangement joins TRBV10-3 to TRBJ1-2; 10 positions match TRBD1. Germline CDR1 ENHRY, CDR2 SYGVKD. V was pared by 6 bases and J by 6 bases, with 4 bases of the junction left unmatched. The CDR3 is made up of 13 amino acids. This CDR3 is CAISRQGAHGYTF. The CDR3 DNA follows: TGTGCCATCAGCCGACAGGGGGCGCATGGCTACACCTTC.

The rearrangement uses TRBV7-3 and TRBJ2-2; perhaps TRBD2 as D (6 bases). V shed 0 bases and J shed 5 bases, with 13 bases lying between them. Germline CDR1 SGHTA, CDR2 FQGTGA. The CDR3 sequence is 16 residues long. The DNA for the CDR3 is TGTGCCAGCAGCTTAACCAGTTCTCGGGGGACCGGGGAGCTGTTTTTT. This gives the protein CASSLTSSRGTGELFF.

The chain links TRBV2 to TRBJ2-3, with 13 bases lining up with TRBD2. CDR3 size: 16 residues. Germline lookup yields CDR1 SNHLY and CDR2 FYNNEI. V lost 6 bases, J lost 2 bases, and 5 bases stayed unmatched. In DNA form, the CDR3 reads TGTGCCAGCAGGACCGGGACTAGCGGGGCCACAGATACGCAGTATTTT. Translated: CASRTGTSGATDTQYF.

This chain uses TRBV5-8 with TRBJ2-3, with 16 bases lining up with TRBD2. Germline CDR1 and CDR2: SGHTS and YDEGEE. This CDR3 region has 18 residues. The junction had 10 bases not matched to a gene; V was cut back by 3 bases and J by 6 bases. CDR3 loop: CASSSQPGLAGGVDTQYF. CDR3 nucleotide sequence: TGTGCCAGCAGCTCCCAACCGGGACTAGCGGGAGGGGTGGATACGCAGTATTTT.

The CDR3 is CASLSPDTYEQYF. The CDR3 nucleotides read TGTGCCAGCCTCTCGCCGGACACCTACGAGCAGTACTTC. The V gene is TRBV11-2, the J gene TRBJ2-7; weak D call: TRBD1 (5 bases). The germline gives CDR1 SGHAT, CDR2 FQNNGV. This CDR3 has 13 residues. The V gene lost 8 bases and the J gene lost 2 bases, with 13 bases spanning the gap.

This chain uses TRBV19 with TRBJ2-6, with a tentative D call TRBD1 (6 bases). Germline V gene data show CDR1 as LNHDA and CDR2 as SQIVND (reference sequence). The CDR3 contains 18 residues. Deletions cut 3 bases from V and 0 bases from J, with 15 bases between. CDR3 protein: CASSIPQGQTSGANVLTF. The CDR3 DNA follows: TGTGCCAGTAGTATCCCCCAGGGACAAACCTCTGGGGCCAACGTCCTGACTTTC.

This rearrangement joins TRBV7-8 to TRBJ1-1; D gene uncertain. Per germline, CDR1 SGHVS and CDR2 FQNEAQ. The CDR3 spans 13 residues. V dropped 4 bases and J dropped 1 base, with 7 bases sitting between them. The CDR3 sequence: CASSSYGNTEAFF. The CDR3 DNA reads TGTGCCAGCAGCTCTTACGGGAACACTGAAGCTTTCTTT.

This sequence joins TRBV15 and TRBJ1-5; 11 nucleotides align to TRBD1. The CDR3 is 15 residues long. The V segment lost 3 bases and the J segment 6 bases; nucleotides outside the gene matches: 4. The germline V gene has CDR1 LNHNV and CDR2 YYDKDF (reference sequence). CDR3 sequence: CATSSGQGASQPQHF. In DNA, the CDR3 is TGTGCCACCAGCAGCGGACAGGGGGCTAGTCAGCCCCAGCATTTT.

The J gene is TRBJ2-7, the V gene TRBV2; TRBD1 matches 10 bases. Germline CDR1 is SNHLY and CDR2 is FYNNEI. The CDR3 extends over 13 amino acids. Germline trimming cut 6 bases from V and 2 bases from J; bases unmatched to any gene: 1. The CDR3: CASRGQGAYEQYF. The CDR3 DNA reads as TGTGCCAGCAGAGGACAGGGGGCCTACGAGCAGTACTTC.

V is TRBV7-6 and J is TRBJ1-4; D is possibly TRBD1 (6 bases). Trimming shortened V by 4 bases and J by 7 bases, and 22 bases separated the two germline ends. Germline V gives CDR1 SGHVS, CDR2 FNYEAQ. This CDR3 spans 17 amino acids. CDR3 in amino acids: CASSSRRPTGKGEKLFF. Here the CDR3 DNA reads TGTGCCAGCAGCTCCCGCAGACCTACAGGGAAGGGTGAAAAACTGTTTTTT.

This chain links TRBV18 with TRBJ2-1, with 8 bases aligning to TRBD2. This CDR3 is 16 amino acids long. The germline V gene has CDR1 KGHSH and CDR2 LQKENI. Trimming at V came to 2 bases and at J to 5 bases, leaving 8 bases not matched to a gene. CDR3 in amino acids: CASSPTLAGGHNEQFF. The DNA for the CDR3 is TGTGCCAGCTCACCAACTCTGGCGGGGGGTCACAATGAGCAGTTCTTC.

The gene calls are TRBV5-1 and TRBJ1-5, with D unresolved. CDR3 size: 15 residues. Germline CDR1 and CDR2: SGHRS and YFSETQ. The V end was cut by 1 base, the J end by 0 bases, with 8 bases between. The CDR3 DNA reads TGCGCCAGCAGCTTGTCCGGGATTAGCAATCAGCCCCAGCATTTT. It codes for CASSLSGISNQPQHF.

The chain links TRBV7-2 to TRBJ2-6, with TRBD2 as a possible D gene (5 bases). V lost 7 bases, J lost 2 bases, and 12 bases lay in between. This CDR3 has 15 residues. Germline V gene data show CDR1 as SGHTA and CDR2 as FQGNSA. The DNA for the CDR3 is TGTGCCAGCACCCTCCGAGGGACTGGGGCCAACGTCCTGACTTTC. It yields the protein CASTLRGTGANVLTF.

The chain combines TRBV4-3 with TRBJ1-6; 7 positions match TRBD1. V lost 4 bases, J lost 8 bases, and 11 bases stayed unmatched. Germline lookup yields CDR1 LGHNA and CDR2 YSLEER. The CDR3 has 16 residues. The CDR3 nucleotides read TGCGCCAGCAGCCCGACGATACAGGGGAATTATTCACCCCTCCACTTT. As protein: CASSPTIQGNYSPLHF.

The gene calls are TRBV19 and TRBJ2-1; TRBD1 aligns across 8 bases. Trimming cost V 3 bases and J 5 bases; bases outside gene matches: 6. Per germline, CDR1 LNHDA and CDR2 SQIVND (reference sequence). This CDR3 region has 15 residues. CDR3 sequence reads: CASSMAGGGNNEQFF. CDR3 DNA: TGTGCCAGTAGTATGGCAGGGGGCGGGAACAATGAGCAGTTCTTC. The entire variable domain, with the rest obtained from reference TRBV19 and TRBJ2-1, is as follows: DGGITQSPKYLFRKEGQNVTLSCEQNLNHDAMYWYRQDPGQGLRLIYYSQIVNDFQKGDIAEGYSVSREKKESFPLTVTSAQKNPTAFYLCASSMAGGGNNEQFFGPGTRLTVL.

The V and J genes are TRBV7-9 and TRBJ2-3; TRBD2 matches 7 bases. The CDR3 extends over 15 amino acids. Trimming at V came to 0 bases and at J to 2 bases, leaving 2 bases not matched to a gene. From germline, CDR1 is SEHNR and CDR2 FQNEAQ (reference sequence). The CDR3 DNA reads as TGTGCCAGCAGCTTAGCCGCGGGGGTCACAGATACGCAGTATTTT. It translates to CASSLAAGVTDTQYF.

This clone was counted a few times. The rearrangement uses TRBV18 and TRBJ2-2; 7 bases agree with TRBD1. This CDR3 is 15 amino acids long. Germline V gives CDR1 KGHSH, CDR2 LQKENI. V trimming: 4 bases; J trimming: 3 bases; junction bases outside the gene matches: 5. The CDR3 nucleotides are TGTGCCAGCTCACACGACAGGGCGCACACCGGGGAGCTGTTTTTT. This codes for CASSHDRAHTGELFF. Full variable domain (outside the CDR3, taken from reference TRBV18 and TRBJ2-2): NAGVMQNPRHLVRRRGQEARLRCSPMKGHSHVYWYRQLPEEGLKFMVYLQKENIIDESGMPKERFSAEFPKEGPSILRIQQVVRGDSAAYFCASSHDRAHTGELFFGEGSRLTVL.

The J gene is TRBJ1-2, the V gene TRBV9, with a weak D call TRBD1 (6 bases). Trimming pared 0 bases from V and 4 bases from J, leaving 10 bases between. CDR3 size: 14 residues. Germline V gives CDR1 SGDLS, CDR2 YYNGEE. DNA of the CDR3: TGTGCCAGCAGCGTAGAGGACAGAACCTATGGCTACACCTTC. Translated: CASSVEDRTYGYTF.

This chain joins TRBV11-2 and TRBJ1-1, with 9 bases identical to TRBD1. The germline V gene has CDR1 SGHAT and CDR2 FQNNGV. Trimming at V came to 1 base and at J to 1 base, leaving 7 bases not matched to a gene. CDR3 length equals 17 residues. The DNA of the CDR3 is TGTGCCAGCAGCTTAGGCCGCCCGGGACAGGGGAACACTGAAGCTTTCTTT. It specifies CASSLGRPGQGNTEAFF.

Worth noting for this clone: The junction departs from the called germline gene at one end, perhaps through a read error. The chain couples TRBV12-5 to TRBJ2-7; no clear D. Germline CDR1 is LGHNT and CDR2 is FRNRAP. The CDR3 consists of 14 residues. CDR3: CASGLTPLSDEQYF. The CDR3 nucleotides are TGTGCTAGTGGCCTGACTCCCCTCTCCGACGAGCAGTACTTC.